The rows below give T cell receptor beta chains drawn from one sample of a study of response to subunit inactivated influenza vaccine. Each CDR3 protein is one row after TCRdb ran MiXCR on the RT-PCR reads. The table shows 500,000 to 750,000 distinct CDR3 sequences, with 11% to 15% occurring only once. Material: PBMCs from blood, obtained 11 to 12 days after vaccination. The receptors come from a man over 45 who received an inactivated influenza vaccine. The conserved cysteine and the conserved F or W are not part of the CDR3 here.

len	v_gene	j_gene	CDR3aa
14	TRBV4-2	TRBJ2-7	ASSQVGSRGAYEQY
13	TRBV12-3/TRBV12-4	TRBJ1-5	ASSRRTGQEQPQH
14	TRBV15	TRBJ2-3	ATSRGSSGGKNTQY
15	TRBV3-1	TRBJ2-3	DSSQSLMAGLTDTQY
12	TRBV12-3/TRBV12-4	TRBJ2-4	ASSPLGAKNIQY
18	TRBV27	TRBJ2-6	ASIRMGLAGFLPGANVLT
12	TRBV5-1	TRBJ2-3	ASSGGQGGDTQY
12	TRBV30	TRBJ1-5	AWSVLPLYQPQH
12	TRBV12-3/TRBV12-4	TRBJ2-2	ASSPYRGPGELF
13	TRBV10-2	TRBJ1-5	ASTGGGGANQPQH
16	TRBV6-1	TRBJ2-7	ASSSPGGRAGGPYEQY
15	TRBV7-2	TRBJ1-1	ASSPAGRGNPNTEAF
14	TRBV7-8	TRBJ2-7	ASSLRLGGRRYEQY
12	TRBV20-1	TRBJ2-1	SARGLVGNNEQF
14	TRBV12-3/TRBV12-4	TRBJ2-1	ASSPLLAGAGNEQF
9	TRBV29-1	TRBJ2-1	SDLGYNEQF
12	TRBV7-6	TRBJ2-7	ASSLVGDAYEQY
12	TRBV7-2	TRBJ1-2	ASSQTKGYDGYT
14	TRBV10-3	TRBJ2-1	AISVLAGGSYNEQF
13	TRBV6-5	TRBJ1-5	ASSYLQGLNQPQH
10	TRBV5-1	TRBJ2-1	ASSRDRGEQF
14	TRBV24-1	TRBJ2-3	ATSDLPAGGSDTQY
13	TRBV5-4	TRBJ2-7	ASSLPGQGAGEQY
12	TRBV7-2	TRBJ2-5	ASSPWAGLETQY
11	TRBV29-1	TRBJ2-5	SVERNQQETQY
13	TRBV10-3	TRBJ2-3	AIAASKSTADTQY
13	TRBV5-1	TRBJ1-4	ASSLELATNEKLF
12	TRBV5-1	TRBJ2-7	ASSLRTEAYEQY
14	TRBV5-1	TRBJ2-1	ASSGSGTVSYNEQF
12	TRBV3-1	TRBJ2-2	ASSQDRFTGELF
13	TRBV30	TRBJ2-7	AWSSRGQRTDEQY
14	TRBV30	TRBJ2-6	AWSVLGGAGANVLT
15	TRBV4-3	TRBJ1-4	ASSRGIGGTGGEKLF
12	TRBV6-1	TRBJ1-5	ASSGTGGGQPQH
12	TRBV28	TRBJ2-3	AGKGHRGTDTQY
13	TRBV12-3/TRBV12-4	TRBJ2-3	ASSLRRPKVDTQY
11	TRBV6-4	TRBJ2-2	ASSEGESGELF
15	TRBV20-1	TRBJ2-2	SARDSTPQTITGELF
11	TRBV29-1	TRBJ1-1	SVAPIRRTEAF
11	TRBV7-2	TRBJ2-2	ASSFPGIRELF
13	TRBV9	TRBJ2-1	ASSVSGTSQNEQF
13	TRBV9	TRBJ2-2	ASSQLFANTGELF